Below are 30 T cell receptor beta chains sequenced from a single sample in a study of T cell responses to AZD1222 COVID-19 vaccine. Clones were sequenced by immunoSEQ multiplex PCR, and TCRdb holds only the in-frame ones, with some missing. The table lists 20,000 or so clones, 75% to 85% of them singletons. The sequences come from peripheral blood, collected 28 days after the second AZD1222 dose. These receptors came from an adult who received the AZD1222 COVID-19 vaccine.

The chain carries TRBV4-1 and TRBJ2-5; TRBD2 agrees at 11 bases. The CDR3 length is 18 residues. Germline CDR1 reads MGHRA; CDR2 reads YSYEKL. V lost 1 base to trimming and J lost 5 bases; unmatched junction nucleotides: 12. The CDR3: CASSQGVSGGAAGETQYF. The CDR3 nucleotides read TGCGCCAGCAGCCAAGGGGTTAGCGGGGGGGCGGCAGGGGAGACCCAGTACTTC.

V usage is TRBV5-4 and J usage is TRBJ2-3; possibly TRBD1 or TRBD2 for D (5 bases each). The CDR3 contains 13 residues. V lost 6 bases, J lost 6 bases, and 14 bases lay in between. Germline V gene data show CDR1 as SGHNT and CDR2 as YYREEE (reference sequence). In DNA, the CDR3 is TGTGCCAGCACTAGGGACCGTCAGGATACGCAGTATTTT. Translating gives CASTRDRQDTQYF.

This sequence joins TRBV5-8 and TRBJ2-5; D is unresolved. The germline V and J ends were trimmed by 0 bases and 4 bases, with 7 bases remaining between them. The CDR3 totals 13 residues. The germline CDR1 and CDR2 sequences are SGHTS and YDEGEE. The DNA of the CDR3 is TGTGCCAGCAGCTTGGGTCTAAGAGAGACCCAGTACTTC. Protein product: CASSLGLRETQYF.

In this sample, this clone turned up once. This rearrangement joins TRBV6-5 to TRBJ1-2, with D tentatively TRBD1 (5 bases). Looked up from germline, CDR1 is MNHEY and CDR2 is SVGAGI. The V end lost 4 bases, the J end lost 5 bases, and 20 bases lay between the germline ends. CDR3 length: 16 amino acids. The CDR3: CASSLWGDGLHYGYTF. The CDR3 DNA reads TGTGCCAGCAGTTTATGGGGGGACGGACTCCATTATGGCTACACCTTC.

This rearrangement joins TRBV4-3 to TRBJ1-2, with 9 positions matching TRBD1. V gave up 6 bases and J gave up 6 bases; unmatched junction bases: 11. Germline loops: CDR1 LGHNA, CDR2 YSLEER. The CDR3 sequence is 15 residues long. CDR3 in DNA: TGCGCCAGCAGAGCCGGACAGGGGCTTACGAATGGCTACACCTTC. Its protein is CASRAGQGLTNGYTF.

The rearrangement uses TRBV2 and TRBJ2-7; TRBD1 matches 7 bases. Germline trimming cut 7 bases from V and 0 bases from J; bases unmatched to any gene: 6. CDR1 SNHLY and CDR2 FYNNEI come from the germline V gene. This CDR3 contains 14 residues. The CDR3 reads CASKGTANSYEQYF. The DNA for the CDR3 is TGTGCCAGCAAGGGGACAGCGAACTCCTACGAGCAGTACTTC.

This chain uses TRBV4-3 with TRBJ1-2; D possibly corresponds to TRBD1 (6 bases). The CDR3 spans 15 residues. Trimming took off 3 bases at V and 1 base at J, with 12 bases between the two ends. Germline V gene data show CDR1 as LGHNA and CDR2 as YSLEER. The CDR3 DNA reads as TGCGCCAGCAGCCAGGGGGGACAAATTAACTATGGCTACACCTTC. It codes for CASSQGGQINYGYTF.

This chain joins TRBV27 and TRBJ1-2; no clear D. Deletions cut 1 base from V and 0 bases from J, with 9 bases between. CDR1 and CDR2 from the germline V gene are MNHEY and SMNVEV (reference sequence). This CDR3 contains 15 residues. The CDR3 region has the DNA TGTGCCAGCAGTTTATTTGGATTCTCTAACTATGGCTACACCTTC. It translates to CASSLFGFSNYGYTF.

The rearrangement joins TRBV14 to TRBJ2-1; TRBD2 matches 8 bases. Per germline, CDR1 SGHDN and CDR2 FVKESK. Trimming cost V 4 bases and J 0 bases; bases outside gene matches: 5. The CDR3 length is 16 residues. The CDR3 DNA follows: TGTGCCAGCAGCCCCCAGCGGGGGTACTCCTACAATGAGCAGTTCTTC. Translated, it gives CASSPQRGYSYNEQFF.

By sample fraction, this clone is medium-sized (0.01 to 0.1%). This chain joins TRBV29-1 and TRBJ1-5; no definite D call. From germline, CDR1 is SQVTM and CDR2 ANQGSEA. The V end was cut by 4 bases, the J end by 0 bases, with 7 bases between. The CDR3 runs to 13 residues. The CDR3: CSVVTDSNQPQHF. The CDR3 DNA is TGCAGCGTTGTAACCGATAGCAATCAGCCCCAGCATTTT.

The table lists this clone with a count of one. The rearrangement uses TRBV5-1 and TRBJ2-1; no firm D call. Deletions cut 6 bases from V and 9 bases from J, with 10 bases between. The CDR3 length is 11 residues. CDR1 is SGHRS and CDR2 is YFSETQ in the germline V gene. CDR3 sequence reads: CASTEGLEQFF. CDR3 DNA sequence: TGCGCCAGCACCGAAGGGCTTGAGCAGTTCTTC.

This sequence joins TRBV4-2 and TRBJ1-1, with D possibly matching TRBD1 (5 bases). This CDR3 has 15 residues. Germline V gene lookup returns CDR1 LGHNA and CDR2 YNFKEQ. Trimming shortened V by 0 bases and J by 0 bases, and 8 bases separated the two germline ends. As DNA, the CDR3 is TGTGCCAGCAGCCAAGACAGGGAAATGAACACTGAAGCTTTCTTT. Translation gives CASSQDREMNTEAFF.

The chain has TRBV5-1 and TRBJ1-2; D not resolved. Germline CDR1 and CDR2: SGHRS and YFSETQ. The CDR3 runs to 13 residues. Trimming cost V 6 bases and J 2 bases, with 11 bases left between them. The CDR3 coding sequence is TGCGCCAGCAAGGGATTGCAGAACTATGGCTACACCTTC. Amino acid sequence: CASKGLQNYGYTF.

CDR3 DNA: TGTGCCAGCAGTTATGACGCAACCTACGAGCAGTACTTC. Translated, it gives CASSYDATYEQYF. The chain links TRBV6-2 or TRBV6-3 to TRBJ2-7; D remains ambiguous. Germline V gives CDR1 MNHEY, CDR2 SVGEGT. V was trimmed by 3 bases and J by 2 bases, leaving 8 bases between them. The CDR3 runs to 13 residues.

The genes are TRBV5-6 and TRBJ2-1; tentative D call: TRBD2 (6 bases). CDR1 SGHDT and CDR2 YYEEEE come from the germline V gene. V was shortened by 3 bases and J by 7 bases, with 17 bases between the two germline ends. There are 15 residues in the CDR3. The CDR3 DNA reads TGTGCCAGCAGCTCCCTGGGCGGGGTGAGGAATGAGCAGTTCTTC. Translated: CASSSLGGVRNEQFF.

This clone occurred a few times. This chain links TRBV6-2 or TRBV6-3 with TRBJ1-5; D remains unclear. Per the germline V gene, CDR1 is MNHEY and CDR2 is SVGEGT. The V gene lost 2 bases and the J gene lost 0 bases, with 11 bases spanning the gap. This CDR3 region has 16 residues. This chain's CDR3 is CASSYPGSYSNQPQHF. The CDR3 DNA reads TGTGCCAGCAGTTACCCGGGCAGCTATAGCAATCAGCCCCAGCATTTT.

This clone has just a few counts. CDR3 loop: CASSLRVRTISYNEQFF. The CDR3 DNA is TGTGCCAGCAGCTTGCGGGTACGAACGATCTCCTACAATGAGCAGTTCTTC. This rearrangement joins TRBV5-4 to TRBJ2-1; D gene uncertain. This CDR3 is built from 17 residues. In germline, CDR1 is SGHNT, CDR2 YYREEE (reference sequence). Trimming cost V 1 base and J 0 bases, with 14 bases left between them.

This chain links TRBV4-1 with TRBJ1-2, with D unclear. This CDR3 is 15 amino acids long. Germline V gene sequence: CDR1 MGHRA, CDR2 YSYEKL. The ends were cut back, 0 bases at V and 4 bases at J, with 12 bases in the middle. The chain's CDR3 is CASSQDPSRSYGYTF. The CDR3 coding sequence is TGCGCCAGCAGCCAAGATCCGTCGCGCAGCTATGGCTACACCTTC.

The gene calls are TRBV7-2 and TRBJ2-2; D remains unclear. The V and J ends lost 5 bases and 3 bases respectively, with 10 bases between them. This CDR3 has 14 amino acids. Germline lookup yields CDR1 SGHTA and CDR2 FQGNSA. CDR3 sequence (DNA): TGTGCCAGCAGCCCAACGGAATACACCGGGGAGCTGTTTTTT. Protein sequence: CASSPTEYTGELFF.

This chain joins TRBV29-1 and TRBJ2-5; TRBD1 aligns across 10 bases. Germline CDR1 is SQVTM and CDR2 is ANQGSEA. V lost 7 bases to trimming and J lost 3 bases; unmatched junction nucleotides: 2. The CDR3 spans 12 residues. The CDR3 sequence is CSAGTGEETQYF. DNA of the CDR3: TGCAGCGCGGGGACAGGGGAAGAGACCCAGTACTTC.

The genes are TRBV5-1 and TRBJ2-1; D perhaps matches TRBD2 (5 bases). Germline V CDR1 and CDR2: SGHRS, YFSETQ. Deletions cut 0 bases from V and 3 bases from J, with 10 bases between. The CDR3 contains 15 residues. CDR3 coding DNA: TGCGCCAGCAGCTTGGTTGGGGAGTACTACAATGAGCAGTTCTTC. It is translated as CASSLVGEYYNEQFF.

The chain combines TRBV27 with TRBJ2-3; tentatively, D is TRBD1 or TRBD2 (5 bases each). The V gene's germline CDR1 is MNHEY and CDR2 SMNVEV (reference sequence). V was pared by 3 bases and J by 4 bases, with 14 bases between. The CDR3 has 15 amino acids. The CDR3 reads CASSLRQGVADTQYF. DNA for the CDR3: TGTGCCAGCAGTTTGAGGCAGGGAGTCGCAGATACGCAGTATTTT.

This clone appeared once. This sequence joins TRBV11-1 and TRBJ1-1; tentative D call: TRBD1 (5 bases). Trimming took off 6 bases at V and 10 bases at J, with 18 bases between the two ends. The CDR3 is 13 residues long. In germline, CDR1 is SGHAT, CDR2 FQDESV (reference sequence). CDR3 in amino acids: CASSAGTEVIAFF. The CDR3, as DNA: TGTGCCAGCAGTGCCGGGACCGAGGTTATAGCTTTCTTT.

The rearrangement joins TRBV28 to TRBJ2-7; 11 positions agree with TRBD1. V dropped 5 bases and J dropped 4; count of bases not matched to a gene: 4. From germline, CDR1 is MDHEN and CDR2 SYDVKM. The CDR3 is 14 residues long. The CDR3 loop reads CASSGDRGTYEQYF. The CDR3 DNA reads TGTGCCAGCAGTGGGGACAGGGGGACTTACGAGCAGTACTTC.

The genes are TRBV5-4 and TRBJ1-6; D is undetermined. CDR1 SGHNT and CDR2 YYREEE come from the germline V gene (reference sequence). There are 15 residues in the CDR3. V was pared by 0 bases and J by 6 bases, with 10 bases between. Written as DNA, the CDR3 is TGTGCCAGCAGCTTGGCCGGCGGCAGTAATTCACCCCTCCACTTT. Protein product: CASSLAGGSNSPLHF.

V is TRBV29-1 and J is TRBJ1-2; perhaps TRBD1 as D (5 bases). Germline V gene lookup returns CDR1 SQVTM and CDR2 ANQGSEA. This CDR3 is built from 18 residues. Trimming shortened V by 4 bases and J by 1 base, and 25 bases separated the two germline ends. CDR3 bases: TGCAGCGTTGGGGGAATCGGAACAGGCGGTCCTAGTAACTATGGCTACACCTTC. It yields the protein CSVGGIGTGGPSNYGYTF.

The chain couples TRBV5-1 to TRBJ2-7; D gene uncertain. CDR3 size: 14 residues. Germline CDR1 and CDR2: SGHRS and YFSETQ. V was pared by 0 bases and J by 2 bases, with 9 bases between. The CDR3 reads CASSLDSFPYEQYF. The CDR3 region has the DNA TGCGCCAGCAGCTTGGATAGCTTTCCCTACGAGCAGTACTTC.

The chain couples TRBV10-3 to TRBJ2-7, with a weak D call TRBD1 (6 bases). Germline values: CDR1 ENHRY, CDR2 SYGVKD. The CDR3 is made up of 14 amino acids. V lost 0 bases, J lost 5 bases, and 11 bases lay in between. The chain's CDR3 is CAISESTGLDEQYF. In DNA form, the CDR3 reads TGTGCCATCAGTGAGTCTACAGGGTTGGACGAGCAGTACTTC.

This clone showed up just a few times. The chain is built from TRBV29-1 and TRBJ1-1, with D possibly being TRBD1 (6 bases). This CDR3 has 14 amino acids. CDR1 SQVTM and CDR2 ANQGSEA come from the germline V gene. The V end lost 0 bases, the J end lost 10 bases, and 18 bases lay between the germline ends. CDR3 DNA: TGCAGCGTTGAAGAAGGATGGGGGCCAAAGGGAGCTTTCTTT. Translation: CSVEEGWGPKGAFF.

This chain connects TRBV4-2 to TRBJ1-1; a possible D gene is TRBD1 (5 bases). CDR3 length equals 14 residues. V was clipped by 3 bases and J by 3 bases, with 11 bases between them. Germline loops: CDR1 LGHNA, CDR2 YNFKEQ. CDR3 amino acids: CASSHWGGDTEAFF. CDR3 nucleotides: TGTGCCAGCAGCCATTGGGGGGGGGACACTGAAGCTTTCTTT.